A single sample is the source of the 26 T cell receptor beta chains below, sequenced in a study of blood T cell repertoires in COVID-19. This table comes from immunoSEQ multiplex PCR, and its TCRdb copy is limited to in-frame clones, with some not included. The sample lists about 260,000 clones, around 78% occurring once. Sequenced sample: peripheral blood. These receptors all stem from a man aged 55 to 70 who had recovered from COVID-19.

The genes are TRBV5-6 and TRBJ1-1, with 7 bases aligning to TRBD1. The CDR3 has 12 amino acids. Germline V gene data show CDR1 as SGHDT and CDR2 as YYEEEE. V shed 3 bases, J shed 11 bases, and the junction held 7 bases outside the gene matches. CDR3 region: CASSSLTGRAFF. DNA of the CDR3: TGTGCCAGCAGCTCATTGACAGGGCGGGCTTTCTTT.

The chain has TRBV10-3 and TRBJ2-6, with D tentatively TRBD2 (6 bases). The CDR3 extends over 17 amino acids. Looked up from germline, CDR1 is ENHRY and CDR2 is SYGVKD. Trimming took off 0 bases at V and 1 base at J, with 10 bases between the two ends. In DNA form, the CDR3 reads TGTGCCATCAGTGAGTCCATCGGGAGATCTGGGGCCAACGTCCTGACTTTC. This encodes CAISESIGRSGANVLTF.

This clone has only a few counts. The CDR3 reads CAISATSGRSPGELFF. CDR3 in DNA: TGTGCCATCAGTGCCACTAGCGGGAGATCCCCCGGGGAGCTGTTTTTT. The gene calls are TRBV10-3 and TRBJ2-2; 11 bases fit TRBD2. The trim removed 4 bases at V and 6 bases at J, leaving 7 bases unmatched. Germline loops: CDR1 ENHRY, CDR2 SYGVKD. The CDR3 length is 16 residues.

The J gene is TRBJ2-3, the V gene TRBV7-2; 9 bases match TRBD1. In germline, CDR1 is SGHTA, CDR2 FQGNSA. Trimming cost V 5 bases and J 0 bases; bases outside gene matches: 12. This CDR3 region has 18 residues. CDR3 sequence: CASSTRTGAMGSTDTQYF. In DNA form, the CDR3 reads TGTGCCAGCAGCACACGGACAGGGGCGATGGGAAGCACAGATACGCAGTATTTT.

This clone has only a few counts. The genes are TRBV11-2 and TRBJ2-1; 7 nucleotides line up with TRBD2. CDR1 and CDR2 (germline): SGHAT, FQNNGV. The CDR3 totals 18 residues. V dropped 4 bases and J dropped 0; count of bases not matched to a gene: 12. In DNA form, the CDR3 reads TGTGCCAGCAGCTCTTGGAAGAGACTAGCCAGCTCCTACAATGAGCAGTTCTTC. As protein: CASSSWKRLASSYNEQFF.

CDR3 amino acids: CASSQSASWSEAFF. The CDR3, as DNA: TGTGCCAGCAGCCAATCCGCGAGCTGGAGTGAAGCTTTCTTT. V gene TRBV3-1 (or the pseudogene TRBV3-2) combines with J gene TRBJ1-1; no definite D call. This CDR3 contains 14 residues. The ends were cut back, 2 bases at V and 7 bases at J, with 14 bases in the middle. CDR1 is LGHDT, CDR2 YNNKEL, per germline (reference sequence).

This clone has just a few counts. This rearrangement joins TRBV5-4 to TRBJ2-7; D possibly corresponds to TRBD2 (6 bases). CDR3 length: 15 residues. CDR1 is SGHNT, CDR2 YYREEE, per germline (reference sequence). Trimming removed 1 base from V and 2 bases from J, with 13 bases in between. CDR3 amino acids: CASSLPPGSAYEQYF. CDR3 coding DNA: TGTGCCAGCAGCTTGCCGCCCGGGAGTGCCTACGAGCAGTACTTC. Filled out from reference TRBV5-4 and TRBJ2-7, the complete variable domain reads ETGVTQSPTHLIKTRGQQVTLRCSSQSGHNTVSWYQQALGQGPQFIFQYYREEENGRGNFPPRFSGLQFPNYSSELNVNALELDDSALYLCASSLPPGSAYEQYFGPGTRLTVT.

The chain links TRBV19 to TRBJ1-5; weak D call: TRBD1 (5 bases). CDR3 length: 15 amino acids. Trimming pared 8 bases from V and 3 bases from J, leaving 17 bases between. CDR1 and CDR2 (germline): LNHDA, SQIVND (reference sequence). The CDR3 DNA follows: TGTGCCAGTGATCGACAGCATTCTTCCAATCAGCCCCAGCATTTT. This gives the protein CASDRQHSSNQPQHF. The full variable domain, in which reference TRBV19 and TRBJ1-5 provide the parts outside the CDR3, is DGGITQSPKYLFRKEGQNVTLSCEQNLNHDAMYWYRQDPGQGLRLIYYSQIVNDFQKGDIAEGYSVSREKKESFPLTVTSAQKNPTAFYLCASDRQHSSNQPQHFGDGTRLSIL.

The chain joins TRBV3-1 (or the pseudogene TRBV3-2) to TRBJ2-1, with TRBD2 matching 7 bases. CDR1 LGHDT and CDR2 YNNKEL come from the germline V gene (reference sequence). V lost 4 bases, J lost 12 bases, and 9 bases stayed unmatched. The CDR3 has 13 residues. The CDR3 DNA follows: TGTGCCAGCAGCCCATTGCCGGGAGGCGCGCAGTTCTTC. Its protein is CASSPLPGGAQFF.

The chain employs TRBV12-3 or TRBV12-4 and TRBJ1-2; no definite D call. This CDR3 has 12 amino acids. Trimming removed 6 bases from V and 8 bases from J, with 13 bases in between. This chain's CDR3 is CASRAALYGYTF. The DNA of the CDR3 is TGTGCCAGCAGGGCGGCCCTATACGGCTACACCTTC.

This clone appeared once. Other DNA sequences of this sample code for an identical CDR3. The chain recombines TRBV5-1 with TRBJ1-1; no clear D. The germline CDR1 and CDR2 sequences are SGHRS and YFSETQ. Between the trimmed V and J ends, which lost 2 bases and 0 bases, there was a span of 8 bases. The length of the CDR3 is 14 residues. In DNA form, the CDR3 reads TGCGCCAGCAGCTTAGCAAGCATGAACACTGAAGCTTTCTTT. It encodes CASSLASMNTEAFF.

The chain combines TRBV24-1 with TRBJ2-5, with TRBD2 identical over 9 bases. Germline V gives CDR1 KGHDR, CDR2 SFDVKD. The ends lost 1 base at V and 5 bases at J; junction bases unmatched: 10. The CDR3 sequence is 17 residues long. In DNA, the CDR3 is TGTGCCACCAGTGATTTTATAGCGGGGGTGCGGCGGGAGACCCAGTACTTC. This gives the protein CATSDFIAGVRRETQYF.

The chain links TRBV18 to TRBJ2-3; 8 positions agree with TRBD2. The CDR3 spans 20 residues. Germline assignment: CDR1 KGHSH and CDR2 LQKENI. J lost 0 bases, V lost 5 bases, and 19 bases had no gene match. DNA for the CDR3: TGTGCCAGCTCATTTTATGTGGGCACTAGCGGTTTTTCTAGCACAGATACGCAGTATTTT. This codes for CASSFYVGTSGFSSTDTQYF.

The chain couples TRBV6-5 to TRBJ2-1; perhaps TRBD1 as D (7 bases). The CDR3 is made up of 14 amino acids. Germline CDR1 and CDR2: MNHEY and SVGAGI. V lost 11 bases and J 6 bases, leaving 20 bases between the germline ends. The CDR3 nucleotides read TGTGCCGCGGAAAGACCAGGGGGGAGCAATGAGCAGTTCTTC. Translation gives CAAERPGGSNEQFF.

V is TRBV30 and J is TRBJ2-5; D might be TRBD1 (6 bases). CDR1 GTSNPN and CDR2 SVGIG come from the germline V gene (reference sequence). V lost 0 bases, J lost 5 bases, and 16 bases lay in between. This CDR3 has 15 amino acids. In DNA, the CDR3 is TGTGCCTGGAGTGTACTCGCGACAGGTGGGGAGACCCAGTACTTC. As protein: CAWSVLATGGETQYF.

This chain joins TRBV6-6 and TRBJ1-2, with 9 bases that match TRBD1. Per the germline V gene, CDR1 is MNHNY and CDR2 is SVGAGI (reference sequence). This CDR3 region has 15 residues. After removal of 6 bases from V and 6 bases from J, the junction contained 11 bases not matched to a gene. CDR3 sequence (DNA): TGTGCCAGCAGCGGGACTGACAGGGGGGTCGATGGCTACACCTTC. Amino acid sequence: CASSGTDRGVDGYTF.

The chain combines TRBV28 with TRBJ1-5, with D unclear. V lost 6 bases and J 1 base, leaving 4 bases between the germline ends. This CDR3 is 12 amino acids long. Germline CDR1 is MDHEN and CDR2 is SYDVKM. The CDR3 here is CASRQSNQPQHF. The CDR3 DNA reads as TGTGCCAGCAGACAGAGCAATCAGCCCCAGCATTTT. The full variable domain, its missing parts supplied by reference TRBV28 and TRBJ1-5, is DVKVTQSSRYLVKRTGEKVFLECVQDMDHENMFWYRQDPGLGLRLIYFSYDVKMKEKGDIPEGYSVSREKKERFSLILESASTNQTSMYLCASRQSNQPQHFGDGTRLSIL.

This chain links TRBV15 with TRBJ1-2; a weak D match, TRBD1 (5 bases). CDR1 is LNHNV and CDR2 is YYDKDF in the germline V gene (reference sequence). V lost 1 base, J lost 6 bases, and 15 bases lay in between. This CDR3 region has 15 residues. The CDR3 region is CATSRGRPGLDGYTF. Here the CDR3 DNA reads TGTGCCACCAGCAGAGGCCGACCGGGACTCGATGGCTACACCTTC.

V gene TRBV7-3 combines with J gene TRBJ1-2; 7 bases agree with TRBD1. Germline loops: CDR1 SGHTA, CDR2 FQGTGA. Trimming at V came to 4 bases and at J to 7 bases, leaving 12 bases not matched to a gene. The CDR3 has 15 amino acids. This CDR3 reads CASSSSPDRARGYTF. CDR3 sequence (DNA): TGTGCCAGCAGCTCGTCACCCGACAGGGCGCGTGGCTACACCTTC.

The chain is built from TRBV9 and TRBJ2-5, with D unclear. This CDR3 is 13 amino acids long. The V end was cut by 5 bases, the J end by 5 bases, with 13 bases between. From germline, CDR1 is SGDLS and CDR2 YYNGEE. The chain's CDR3 is CASSQAYGETQYF. The CDR3 nucleotides read TGTGCCAGCAGTCAGGCGTATGGGGAGACCCAGTACTTC.

V and J are TRBV5-6 and TRBJ2-5, with TRBD1 identical over 7 bases. Per the germline V gene, CDR1 is SGHDT and CDR2 is YYEEEE. J lost 0 bases, V lost 2 bases, and 4 bases had no gene match. The CDR3 runs 15 residues. The CDR3 sequence: CASSFPTGDQETQYF. The CDR3 bases are TGTGCCAGCAGCTTTCCCACAGGGGACCAAGAGACCCAGTACTTC.

V and J are TRBV2 and TRBJ1-2; 9 bases align to TRBD1. Trimming removed 5 bases from V and 6 bases from J; junction bases left unmatched: 7. The CDR3 is 14 residues long. Per germline, CDR1 SNHLY and CDR2 FYNNEI. DNA for the CDR3: TGTGCCAGCAGTTTCCGGGACAGGGCCAATGGCTACACCTTC. This encodes CASSFRDRANGYTF.

The V and J genes are TRBV5-8 and TRBJ2-7; possible D gene TRBD2, 6 bases. The CDR3 extends over 17 amino acids. Trimming shortened V by 1 base and J by 2 bases, and 19 bases separated the two germline ends. The germline gives CDR1 SGHTS, CDR2 YDEGEE. The CDR3 DNA sequence: TGTGCCAGCAGCTTGTCTCTAATCACGGGACTGCCCTACGAGCAGTACTTC. It yields the protein CASSLSLITGLPYEQYF. The whole variable domain, filled in from reference TRBV5-8 and TRBJ2-7, reads EAGVTQSPTHLIKTRGQQATLRCSPISGHTSVYWYQQALGLGLQFLLWYDEGEERNRGNFPPRFSGRQFPNYSSELNVNALELEDSALYLCASSLSLITGLPYEQYFGPGTRLTVT.

This rearrangement joins TRBV7-9 to TRBJ1-4, with D hard to call. This CDR3 has 15 residues. The germline V gene encodes CDR1 SEHNR and CDR2 FQNEAQ (reference sequence). Trimming removed 8 bases at V and 0 bases at J, with 13 bases between. CDR3 loop: CASSIAAATNEKLFF. The CDR3 region has the DNA TGTGCCAGCTCGATTGCGGCAGCAACTAATGAAAAACTGTTTTTT.

The V call is TRBV5-1, the J call TRBJ2-5, with 13 bases lining up with TRBD2. The CDR3 runs to 16 residues. Germline CDR1 is SGHRS and CDR2 is YFSETQ. J gave up 2 bases and V 3 bases, and 4 bases lay outside the gene matches. CDR3 sequence: CASSWGLAGSQETQYF. The CDR3 bases are TGCGCCAGCAGCTGGGGACTAGCGGGATCTCAAGAGACCCAGTACTTC.

CDR3 DNA sequence: TGTGCCAGCAGTTTCCTAGCTCAAGATACGCAGTATTTT. This sequence encodes CASSFLAQDTQYF. The J gene is TRBJ2-3, the V gene TRBV12-3 or TRBV12-4; D perhaps matches TRBD2 (5 bases). With 3 bases removed from V and 5 bases from J, the gap between germline ends came to 9 bases. The CDR3 extends over 13 amino acids.